Listed below are T cell receptor beta chains from one sample, sequenced in a study of blood T cell repertoires in COVID-19. This table comes from immunoSEQ multiplex PCR, and its TCRdb copy is limited to in-frame clones, with some not included. The data hold just over 150,000 clones, with 88% observed a single time. Sequencing used peripheral blood. These TCRs come from a woman in her sixties or seventies with acute or convalescent COVID-19. Each CDR3 is given with its conserved first and last residue. The order of the fields is V gene, clone size, D gene, J gene, CDR3 DNA, CDR3 protein. The D gene is left open where the match is weak. The size entry is marked missing in some rows and otherwise reads once, few, many or a size class.

v_gene: TRBV29-1; abundance: once; d_gene: .; j_gene: TRBJ2-5; CDR3nt: TGCAGCGTGGCGGGTGGCAGCCAAGAGACCCAGTACTTC; CDR3aa: CSVAGGSQETQYF
v_gene: TRBV11-2; abundance: .; d_gene: TRBD2; j_gene: TRBJ2-1; CDR3nt: TGTGCCAGCAGCCAGGGACTAGCGGGGGGGGAGAACGAGCAGTTCTTC; CDR3aa: CASSQGLAGGENEQFF
v_gene: TRBV7-9; abundance: .; d_gene: TRBD1; j_gene: TRBJ1-6; CDR3nt: TGTGCCAGCAGCCCCCCGGGACAGGGTAATTCACCCCTCCACTTT; CDR3aa: CASSPPGQGNSPLHF
v_gene: TRBV28; abundance: .; d_gene: TRBD1; j_gene: TRBJ1-2; CDR3nt: TGTGCCAGCAGCTACTTGACAGGGTATGTCTATGGCTACACCTTC; CDR3aa: CASSYLTGYVYGYTF
v_gene: TRBV10-3; abundance: .; d_gene: TRBD1; j_gene: TRBJ2-7; CDR3nt: TGTGCCATCAGTGACCCGGGACAGGGATCATACGAGCAGTACTTC; CDR3aa: CAISDPGQGSYEQYF
v_gene: TRBV7-2; abundance: .; d_gene: .; j_gene: TRBJ1-1; CDR3nt: TGTGCCAGCAGCTTGTCCGGGAACACTGAAGCTTTCTTT; CDR3aa: CASSLSGNTEAFF
v_gene: TRBV3-1/TRBV3-2; abundance: .; d_gene: .; j_gene: TRBJ1-5; CDR3nt: TGTGCCAGCAGCCAAGATGTGCGTCAGCCCCAGCATTTT; CDR3aa: CASSQDVRQPQHF
v_gene: TRBV10-3; abundance: .; d_gene: .; j_gene: TRBJ2-7; CDR3nt: TGTGCCATCAGTGAGCCGGCGGGGCTGACCCCCTACGAGCAGTACTTC; CDR3aa: CAISEPAGLTPYEQYF
v_gene: TRBV7-3; abundance: once; d_gene: TRBD1; j_gene: TRBJ2-3; CDR3nt: TGTGCCAGCAGCTTAAAGGACAGGCTTAGCACAGATACGCAGTATTTT; CDR3aa: CASSLKDRLSTDTQYF
v_gene: TRBV7-8; abundance: .; d_gene: .; j_gene: TRBJ1-3; CDR3nt: TGTGCCAGCAGCTTTATGGGAAACACCATATATTTT; CDR3aa: CASSFMGNTIYF
v_gene: TRBV7-2; abundance: once; d_gene: .; j_gene: TRBJ2-3; CDR3nt: TGTGCCAGCAGCTTCAGGACAGCCCTGCTCCCTTCCACAGATACGCAGTATTTT; CDR3aa: CASSFRTALLPSTDTQYF
v_gene: TRBV10-3; abundance: .; d_gene: .; j_gene: TRBJ1-1; CDR3nt: TGTGCCATCAGTGAGTCGGGAGGGGCGGAAGAAGCTTTCTTT; CDR3aa: CAISESGGAEEAFF
v_gene: TRBV5-1; abundance: .; d_gene: TRBD1; j_gene: TRBJ2-7; CDR3nt: TGCGCCAGCAGCTTGTTCGGACAGGGTTTGAACGAGCAGTACTTC; CDR3aa: CASSLFGQGLNEQYF
v_gene: TRBV9; abundance: .; d_gene: TRBD1; j_gene: TRBJ2-7; CDR3nt: TGTGCCAGCAGCGAGGGTACAGGGGGCGGTTACGAGCAGTACTTC; CDR3aa: CASSEGTGGGYEQYF
v_gene: TRBV2; abundance: .; d_gene: .; j_gene: TRBJ2-6; CDR3nt: TGTGCCAGCCGGATCGTGGGGCAAGGGGCCAACGTCCTGACTTTC; CDR3aa: CASRIVGQGANVLTF
v_gene: TRBV2; abundance: .; d_gene: TRBD2; j_gene: TRBJ2-1; CDR3nt: TGTGCCAGCAGTTATAAGCGGGGGGGCAGAGTTCTGCAGTTCTTC; CDR3aa: CASSYKRGGRVLQFF
v_gene: TRBV5-4; abundance: .; d_gene: .; j_gene: TRBJ1-1; CDR3nt: TGTGCCAGCACCCCAGGGTGGGGAAACACTGAAGCTTTCTTT; CDR3aa: CASTPGWGNTEAFF